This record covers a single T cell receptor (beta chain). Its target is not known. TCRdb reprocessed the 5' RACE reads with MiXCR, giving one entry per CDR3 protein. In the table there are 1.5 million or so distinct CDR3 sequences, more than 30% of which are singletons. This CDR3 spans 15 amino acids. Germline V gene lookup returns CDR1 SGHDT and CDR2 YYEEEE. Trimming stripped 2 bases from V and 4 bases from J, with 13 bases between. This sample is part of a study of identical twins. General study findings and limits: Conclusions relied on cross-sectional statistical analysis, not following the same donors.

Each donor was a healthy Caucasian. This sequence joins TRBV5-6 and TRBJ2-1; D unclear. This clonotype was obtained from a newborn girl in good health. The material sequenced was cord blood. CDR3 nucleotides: TGTGCCAGCAGCTTCGGGTACCTTCCTTACAATGAGCAGTTCTTC. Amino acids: CASSFGYLPYNEQFF.